Following are 23 T cell receptor beta chains from one sample sequenced in a study of regulatory T cells in long-lasting Graves disease (dated by TCRdb to the early 2020s). Receptor libraries were prepared by multiplex PCR. Sequencing instrument: Illumina HiSeq 4000. iRepertoire HTBI primers and Arm-PCR amplification of CDR3 regions were used to construct TCR beta libraries. Clones were called with MiXCR by TCRdb after fastp trimmed the public reads at Q25, and only in-frame beta chains were retained. Rows matching on CDR3 protein sequence are summarized as one entry with the most common DNA and genes. For this sample the table gives hundreds of thousands of distinct CDR3 sequences, of which around 15% were detected only once. The top ten clones comprise 30% of the sample. The label giving this sample's time point can be read as: newly diagnosed GD, antithyroid drugs for less than 3 months. For both TCR sequencing and RNA sequencing, RNA was extracted from PBMCs using TRIzol.

These data also formed part of another study, on T cells in Graves' hyperthyroidism and ophthalmopathy.

The sequenced sample was peripheral blood mononuclear cells (PBMCs), obtained at new diagnosis, from a patient treated with antithyroid drugs. These receptors were taken from a man between 35 and 55 years old with Graves disease. Donor details come from another sample of the same person, matched by shared clones.

V gene TRBV6-1 combines with J gene TRBJ2-1; 9 positions match TRBD1. The CDR3 contains 14 residues. J was trimmed by 5 bases and V by 5 bases; bases with no gene match: 4. CDR1 MNHNS and CDR2 SASEGT come from the germline V gene. DNA of the CDR3: TGTGCCAGCAGTCACGGACAGGGGAACAATGAGCAGTTCTTC. Protein sequence: CASSHGQGNNEQFF.

This sequence joins TRBV20-1 and TRBJ2-7, with a tentative D call TRBD1 (5 bases). This CDR3 has 13 residues. The germline V and J ends were trimmed by 2 bases and 4 bases, with 12 bases remaining between them. Germline CDR1 DFQATT, CDR2 SNEGSKA (reference sequence). This CDR3 reads CSARLDSSYEQYF. In DNA, the CDR3 is TGCAGTGCTAGACTAGACAGCTCATACGAGCAGTACTTC.

Remarks on this clonotype: Given a much more abundant clone one base away, this may be a read error. The chain combines TRBV4-2 with TRBJ2-7; the D gene is possibly TRBD1 (6 bases). The germline V gene encodes CDR1 LGHNA and CDR2 YNFKEQ. V was cut by 2 bases and J by 7 bases, with 24 bases left in between. The length of the CDR3 is 17 residues. The CDR3 is CASSQIFSGADYNEQYF. The CDR3 DNA sequence: TGTGCCAGCAGCCAAATTTTTTCAGGGGCCGATTACAATGAGCAGTACTTC.

The chain is built from TRBV19 and TRBJ2-2; no reliable D call. The CDR3 is 14 amino acids. CDR1 is LNHDA, CDR2 SQIVND, per germline (reference sequence). The V gene lost 0 bases and the J gene lost 5 bases, with 7 bases spanning the gap. The CDR3 sequence: CASSIDVRTGELFF. CDR3 in DNA: TGTGCCAGTAGTATAGATGTACGAACCGGGGAGCTGTTTTTT.

This clonotype showed up many times. The chain carries TRBV5-1 and TRBJ2-5; D remains ambiguous. This CDR3 has 14 amino acids. Germline-derived CDR1 and CDR2 are SGHRS and YFSETQ. V lost 0 bases, J lost 5 bases, and 11 bases lay in between. CDR3 amino acids: CASSLERNGETQYF. The CDR3 DNA follows: TGCGCCAGCAGCTTGGAGAGGAATGGGGAGACCCAGTACTTC.

Many counts were recorded for this clonotype. The V and J genes are TRBV20-1 and TRBJ2-7, with D unclear. The CDR3 length is 12 residues. V was clipped by 2 bases and J by 7 bases, with 12 bases between them. The germline V gene encodes CDR1 DFQATT and CDR2 SNEGSKA (reference sequence). CDR3 nucleotide sequence: TGCAGTGCTAGACGGTACAGCGAGGAGCAGTACTTC. This encodes CSARRYSEEQYF.

The chain carries TRBV27 and TRBJ2-3; 7 bases are shared with TRBD2. The CDR3 has 14 residues. Germline trimming cut 11 bases from V and 2 bases from J; bases unmatched to any gene: 10. The germline CDR1 and CDR2 sequences are MNHEY and SMNVEV (reference sequence). The CDR3 here is CASGPAGNTDTQYF. For the CDR3, the DNA is TGTGCCTCAGGGCCAGCGGGGAACACAGATACGCAGTATTTT.

This clonotype was recorded a few times. This chain links TRBV12-3 or TRBV12-4 with TRBJ2-2; 9 bases map to TRBD2. The CDR3 is made up of 18 amino acids. The trim removed 6 bases at V and 2 bases at J, leaving 13 bases unmatched. The chain's CDR3 is CASSLPEGAGGNTGELFF. The CDR3 DNA reads as TGTGCCAGCAGCCTCCCGGAAGGAGCGGGGGGAAACACCGGGGAGCTGTTTTTT.

The chain couples TRBV20-1 to TRBJ1-1, with TRBD1 as a possible D gene (5 bases). Germline V gene lookup returns CDR1 DFQATT and CDR2 SNEGSKA (reference sequence). Trimming took 5 bases from V and 6 from J, leaving 22 bases between them. CDR3 length: 15 residues. CDR3 DNA: TGCAGTGCTGGCTCTGGGGGGGGATGGGGCGCTGAAGCTTTCTTT. Translation gives CSAGSGGGWGAEAFF.

This clonotype was seen only once. The genes are TRBV20-1 and TRBJ2-3; D gene ambiguous. V lost 0 bases to trimming and J lost 4 bases, with 5 bases between them. CDR1 and CDR2 (germline): DFQATT, SNEGSKA (reference sequence). The CDR3 loop spans 12 amino acids. CDR3: CSAREGPDTQYF. CDR3 in DNA: TGCAGTGCTAGAGAAGGGCCAGATACGCAGTATTTT.

The sample holds many counts of this clonotype. The chain links TRBV10-3 to TRBJ2-1; TRBD2 matches 13 bases. CDR1 and CDR2 (germline): ENHRY, SYGVKD. The CDR3 runs 18 residues. V dropped 0 bases and J dropped 9; count of bases not matched to a gene: 11. As DNA, the CDR3 is TGTGCCATCAGTGAGTCTTTCACTAGCGGGGGGGCCGCAGGTGAGCAGTTCTTC. The encoded protein is CAISESFTSGGAAGEQFF.

This clonotype was seen ten or more times. CDR3 coding DNA: TGTGCCAGCGGACCGGGACAGGGGTCAGATACGCAGTATTTT. Translated, it gives CASGPGQGSDTQYF. The J gene is TRBJ2-3, the V gene TRBV9; 10 positions agree with TRBD1. The V gene end was trimmed by 7 bases and the J gene end by 4 bases; junction bases not matched to a gene: 6. The CDR3 contains 14 residues. Germline CDR1 and CDR2: SGDLS and YYNGEE.

The chain combines TRBV20-1 with TRBJ2-5; 9 bases are a match to TRBD2. The CDR3 totals 16 residues. The V gene end was trimmed by 4 bases and the J gene end by 1 base; junction bases not matched to a gene: 10. Germline CDR1 DFQATT, CDR2 SNEGSKA (reference sequence). The CDR3 loop is CSATPRAGGFQETQYF. The CDR3 DNA sequence: TGCAGTGCTACTCCCCGGGCGGGGGGGTTCCAAGAGACCCAGTACTTC.

This clonotype was observed at least ten times. The gene calls are TRBV2 and TRBJ2-2; 9 nucleotides agree with TRBD1. The V segment lost 6 bases and the J segment 1 base; nucleotides outside the gene matches: 3. CDR1 and CDR2 (germline): SNHLY, FYNNEI. The CDR3 runs to 15 residues. Here the CDR3 DNA reads TGTGCCAGCAGGGGGGGACAGGGGAACACCGGGGAGCTGTTTTTT. Residues: CASRGGQGNTGELFF.

This clonotype was observed a handful of times. The chain recombines TRBV4-3 with TRBJ2-7, with TRBD1 matching 7 bases. With 2 bases clipped from V and 3 bases from J, the junction kept 7 bases outside the gene matches. The CDR3 extends over 15 amino acids. CDR1 and CDR2 (germline): LGHNA, YSLEER. This CDR3 reads CASSQTGAKDYEQYF. For the CDR3, the DNA is TGCGCCAGCAGCCAAACAGGGGCTAAAGACTACGAGCAGTACTTC.

The sample holds many counts of this clonotype. The chain recombines TRBV28 with TRBJ2-6; maybe TRBD1 (6 bases). Germline-derived CDR1 and CDR2 are MDHEN and SYDVKM. With 6 bases removed from V and 2 bases from J, the gap between germline ends came to 14 bases. This CDR3 contains 16 residues. In DNA form, the CDR3 reads TGTGCCAGCAGGGCCGGACAGTTCGCTGGGGCCAACGTCCTGACTTTC. Translating it yields CASRAGQFAGANVLTF.

This clonotype has at least ten counts. This chain connects TRBV2 to TRBJ1-2, with a weak D call TRBD1 (5 bases). The germline CDR1 and CDR2 sequences are SNHLY and FYNNEI. The CDR3 extends over 12 amino acids. Trimming left V 8 bases short and J 8 bases short, with 15 bases between. CDR3 sequence reads: CASGSGGFGYTF. DNA of the CDR3: TGTGCCAGCGGCTCTGGGGGATTCGGCTACACCTTC. Looking up the rest from reference TRBV2 and TRBJ1-2 gives the full variable domain: EPEVTQTPSHQVTQMGQEVILRCVPISNHLYFYWYRQILGQKVEFLVSFYNNEISEKSEIFDDQFSVERPDGSNFTLKIRSTKLEDSAMYFCASGSGGFGYTFGSGTRLTVV.

This clonotype has just a few counts. The chain uses TRBV7-9 and TRBJ1-1; D is possibly TRBD1 (5 bases). There are 15 residues in the CDR3. Between the trimmed V and J ends, which lost 0 bases and 3 bases, there was a span of 11 bases. CDR1 is SEHNR, CDR2 FQNEAQ, per germline (reference sequence). The DNA of the CDR3 is TGTGCCAGCAGCTTAGCGCAGGGATGGGACACTGAAGCTTTCTTT. Translated: CASSLAQGWDTEAFF.

The chain couples TRBV29-1 to TRBJ2-7; D unclear. The germline CDR1 and CDR2 sequences are SQVTM and ANQGSEA. This CDR3 has 15 residues. The V end lost 5 bases, the J end lost 3 bases, and 20 bases lay between the germline ends. The CDR3 sequence is CSVIGSAPNYYEQYF. The CDR3 DNA reads as TGCAGCGTTATAGGCTCGGCTCCCAACTACTACGAGCAGTACTTC.

To note about this clonotype: This may come from a read error, since a much larger clone is one base off. The chain uses TRBV7-8 and TRBJ2-1, with unresolved D. The V gene's germline CDR1 is SGHVS and CDR2 FQNEAQ. This CDR3 contains 14 residues. For the CDR3, the DNA is TGCGCCAGCAGCCGGGCCGACACTTACAATGAGCAGTTCTTC. Translated, it gives CASSRADTYNEQFF.

This clonotype was seen ten or more times. V and J are TRBV30 and TRBJ2-6; TRBD1 agrees at 7 bases. The CDR3 sequence is 18 residues long. The V gene end was trimmed by 3 bases and the J gene end by 0 bases; junction bases not matched to a gene: 11. CDR1 GTSNPN and CDR2 SVGIG come from the germline V gene (reference sequence). Written as DNA, the CDR3 is TGTGCCTGGAGCCCATTGACAGGGCTAAGCTCTGGGGCCAACGTCCTGACTTTC. Protein product: CAWSPLTGLSSGANVLTF.

The chain joins TRBV6-2 or TRBV6-3 to TRBJ2-7; no firm D call. The germline gives CDR1 MNHEY, CDR2 SVGEGT. Trimming stripped 0 bases from V and 0 bases from J, with 15 bases between. This CDR3 has 17 amino acids. CDR3 loop: CASSYSDLGRRSYEQYF. In DNA form, the CDR3 reads TGTGCCAGCAGTTACTCTGATCTCGGCAGGCGCTCCTACGAGCAGTACTTC.

The rearrangement uses TRBV5-1 and TRBJ2-2; 11 nucleotides align to TRBD1. Trimming cost V 4 bases and J 6 bases; bases outside gene matches: 2. Germline V gives CDR1 SGHRS, CDR2 YFSETQ. CDR3 length: 14 amino acids. DNA for the CDR3: TGCGCCAGCAGCGGGACAGGGGGACCCGGGGAGCTGTTTTTT. Translation: CASSGTGGPGELFF.